This TCR beta chain comes out of a study of breast tumors, draining lymph nodes, adjacent tissues. This clonotype was observed a handful of times. The antigen is undetermined. TCRdb processed the multiplex PCR reads anew with MiXCR; each CDR3 protein has one entry. The sample comprises 140,000 or so distinct CDR3 sequences, approximately 30% of which are singletons, and roughly 2.2% rests with the top ten. V gave up 6 bases and J gave up 5 bases; unmatched junction bases: 13. Germline V gene data show CDR1 as MNHEY and CDR2 as SVGAGI. The CDR3 is 17 residues long. Breast cancer patients provided tissue from their axillary draining lymph nodes. Study-wide results and limits: Tumor repertoires ranked between lymph nodes and nontumor tissue in diversity, with V and J gene preferences.

This sequence originates from a female donor with breast cancer. Some clones in this sample may be carry-over from other donors' samples. The J gene is TRBJ1-4, the V gene TRBV6-5; TRBD1 matches 9 bases. Input material: axillary lymph node tissue. The CDR3 nucleotides are TGTGCCAGCAGCTTAGCGCTCGGGACAGGGTACAATGAAAAACTGTTTTTT. It codes for CASSLALGTGYNEKLFF.